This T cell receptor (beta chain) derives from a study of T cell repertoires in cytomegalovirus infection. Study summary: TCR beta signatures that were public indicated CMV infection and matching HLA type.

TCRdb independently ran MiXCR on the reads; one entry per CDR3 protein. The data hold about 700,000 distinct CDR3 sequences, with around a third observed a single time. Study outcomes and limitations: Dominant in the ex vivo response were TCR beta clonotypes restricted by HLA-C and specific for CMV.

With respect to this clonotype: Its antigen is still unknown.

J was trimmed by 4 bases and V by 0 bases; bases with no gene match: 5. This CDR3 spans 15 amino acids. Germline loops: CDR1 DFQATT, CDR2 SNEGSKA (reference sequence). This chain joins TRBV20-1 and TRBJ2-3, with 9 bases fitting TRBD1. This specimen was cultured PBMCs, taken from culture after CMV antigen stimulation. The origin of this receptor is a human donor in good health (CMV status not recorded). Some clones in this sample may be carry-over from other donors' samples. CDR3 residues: CSARDGTGGADTQYF. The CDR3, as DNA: TGCAGTGCTAGAGATGGTACAGGGGGCGCAGATACGCAGTATTTT.